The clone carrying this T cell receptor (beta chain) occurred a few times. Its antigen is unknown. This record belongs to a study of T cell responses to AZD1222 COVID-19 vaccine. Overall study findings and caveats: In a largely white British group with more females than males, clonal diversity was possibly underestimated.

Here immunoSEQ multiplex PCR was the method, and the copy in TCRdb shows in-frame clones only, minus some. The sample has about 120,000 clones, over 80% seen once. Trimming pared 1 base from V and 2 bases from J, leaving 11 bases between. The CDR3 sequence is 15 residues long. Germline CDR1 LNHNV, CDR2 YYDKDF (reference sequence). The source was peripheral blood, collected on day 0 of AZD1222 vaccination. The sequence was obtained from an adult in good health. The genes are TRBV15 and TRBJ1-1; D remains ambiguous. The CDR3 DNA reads TGTGCCACCAGCAGAGGAAGTTCCATTAACACTGAAGCTTTCTTT. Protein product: CATSRGSSINTEAFF. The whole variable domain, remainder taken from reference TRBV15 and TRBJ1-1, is DAMVIQNPRYQVTQFGKPVTLSCSQTLNHNVMYWYQQKSSQAPKLLFHYYDKDFNNEADTPDNFQSRRPNTSFCFLDIRSPGLGDTAMYLCATSRGSSINTEAFFGQGTRLTVV.